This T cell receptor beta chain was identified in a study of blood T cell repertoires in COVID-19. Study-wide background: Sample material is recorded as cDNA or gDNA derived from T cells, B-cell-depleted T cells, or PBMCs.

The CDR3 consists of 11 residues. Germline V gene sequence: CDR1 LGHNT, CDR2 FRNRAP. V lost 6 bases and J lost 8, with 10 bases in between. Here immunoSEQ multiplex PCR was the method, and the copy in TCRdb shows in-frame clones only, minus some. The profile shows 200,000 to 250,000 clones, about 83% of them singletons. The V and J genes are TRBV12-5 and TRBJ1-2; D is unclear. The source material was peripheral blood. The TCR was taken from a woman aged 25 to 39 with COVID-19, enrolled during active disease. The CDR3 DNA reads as TGTGCTAGTGGGGCACAGACAGGCTACACCTTC. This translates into CASGAQTGYTF.